This T cell receptor (beta chain) was identified in a study of blood T cells in healthy people across ages. Study-wide findings and caveats: Long-lived donors had more naive CD4+ cells and higher diversity than aged donors.

PCR was performed a second time for roughly 6 to 12 cycles using a sample-barcoded 5' primer and a J-beta primer mix. Every molecule of cDNA carried a tag from a template-switch adaptor with 12 random nucleotides. CDR3-containing paired-end reads numbering at least 2.5 million came from each sample. In TCRdb, the 5' RACE reads were re-called with MiXCR into one record per CDR3 protein. The data hold hundreds of thousands of distinct CDR3 sequences, with roughly 56% observed a single time. Whenever a sample was processed, at least 6.5 million PBMCs were isolated. This clonotype was seen a few times. The target antigen is unknown. The sequence derives from a man aged 40-49 years in good health. Sequenced: blood.

CDR3 DNA sequence: TGTGCCAGCAGTGGGGGGTCTGAAGCTTTCTTT. Its protein product is CASSGGSEAFF. This chain joins TRBV25-1 and TRBJ1-1, with D possibly being TRBD1 (5 bases). Looked up from germline, CDR1 is MGHDK and CDR2 is SYGVNS. This CDR3 is built from 11 residues. Trimming removed 4 bases at V and 6 bases at J, with 6 bases between.